This T cell receptor (beta chain) was retrieved from a study of vaccination and CD4 T cells after COVID-19. Study outcomes and limitations: 304 of 307 vaccine-specific clones from convalescent patients were spike mono-reactive.

The sample's treatment: approximately 10-day PBMC culture with coronavirus spike peptide pools or control peptides (ViraFEST assay). Concerning this clonotype: Its antigen is not identified.

Oncomine TCR Beta short-read sequencing was applied to DNA from cultured CD4+ T cells. One entry per CDR3 protein, called by TCRdb with MiXCR from the PCR reads. The sample carries 14,000 to 15,000 distinct CDR3 sequences, around half recorded once. V was shortened by 6 bases and J by 0 bases, with 13 bases between the two germline ends. Germline assignment: CDR1 DFQATT and CDR2 SNEGSKA (reference sequence). This CDR3 has 14 amino acids. The chain uses TRBV20-1 and TRBJ2-3, with unresolved D. The sequencing here drew on cultured CD4+ T cells from blood, taken after SARS-CoV-2 vaccination. The clonotype was recovered from a human donor with COVID-19. The CDR3 sequence is CSAKIWASTDTQYF. DNA for the CDR3: TGCAGTGCAAAGATCTGGGCTAGCACAGATACGCAGTATTTT.